The 2 T cell receptor beta chains presented below share a single source sample, sequenced in a study of shared clonotypes between healthy human individuals. Profiling relied on immunoSEQ multiplex PCR, and the TCRdb table lists in-frame clones only, not all of them. The profile shows over a million clones, approximately 97% of them singletons. The source material was naive CD4+ T cells sorted from blood. Indicated subset: CD45RA+ positively selected. These receptors were obtained from a young man in good health.

The genes are TRBV6-5 and TRBJ2-7; TRBD2 aligns across 7 bases. Germline lookup yields CDR1 MNHEY and CDR2 SVGAGI. This CDR3 region has 14 residues. The ends lost 2 bases at V and 2 bases at J; junction bases unmatched: 3. The CDR3 reads CASSYGGDPYEQYF. The DNA of the CDR3 is TGTGCCAGCAGTTACGGGGGGGACCCCTACGAGCAGTACTTC.

Points on this clone: Other DNA sequences of this sample code for an identical CDR3. The chain employs TRBV5-1 and TRBJ1-2, with a tentative D call TRBD1 (6 bases). Germline V gives CDR1 SGHRS, CDR2 YFSETQ. CDR3 length: 13 residues. V gave up 4 bases and J gave up 4 bases, with 11 bases separating them. In nucleotides, the CDR3 is TGCGCCAGCAGCCTAGGACAGTTCTATGGCTACACCTTC. This translates into CASSLGQFYGYTF.